Listed here are 5 T cell receptor beta chains from one sample, sequenced in a study of blood T cell repertoires in COVID-19. TCRdb's table, derived via immunoSEQ multiplex PCR, lists solely in-frame clones and lacks some. Found here are 150,000 to 200,000 clones, about 87% of them singletons; the top ten hold about a tenth. Source material: peripheral blood. The receptors were gathered from a woman between 70 and 85 years old with COVID-19, enrolled during active disease.

The V gene is TRBV4-1, the J gene TRBJ2-3; a possible D gene is TRBD1 (7 bases). V gave up 4 bases and J gave up 5 bases, with 19 bases separating them. Per the germline V gene, CDR1 is MGHRA and CDR2 is YSYEKL. This CDR3 spans 16 amino acids. DNA for the CDR3: TGCGCCAGCAGCCGCGATGCAGGGGGGCTGGGAGATACGCAGTATTTT. Its protein product is CASSRDAGGLGDTQYF.

The chain uses TRBV28 and TRBJ1-1, with 7 bases aligning to TRBD1. Germline V gives CDR1 MDHEN, CDR2 SYDVKM. Losses at the gene ends were 8 bases for V and 1 base for J; bases not matched to a gene: 7. CDR3 length equals 14 residues. CDR3: CASEEGGSNTEAFF. The CDR3 DNA is TGTGCCAGCGAGGAAGGGGGCTCGAACACTGAAGCTTTCTTT.

The chain's CDR3 is CASSPEGNSGSPLHF. Written as DNA, the CDR3 is TGTGCCAGCAGTCCGGAGGGGAATTCGGGCTCACCCCTCCACTTT. The chain joins TRBV7-8 to TRBJ1-6; weak D call: TRBD1 (5 bases). Germline-derived CDR1 and CDR2 are SGHVS and FQNEAQ. The V end was cut by 6 bases, the J end by 10 bases, with 19 bases between. The CDR3 covers 15 residues.

In nucleotides, the CDR3 is TGTGCCACCAGCAGAGCTCACAGGGTTGGGGAGACCCAGTACTTC. The encoded protein is CATSRAHRVGETQYF. The chain is built from TRBV15 and TRBJ2-5; maybe TRBD1 (6 bases). Germline CDR1 reads LNHNV; CDR2 reads YYDKDF (reference sequence). The CDR3 has 15 residues. The V end was cut by 1 base, the J end by 5 bases, with 14 bases between.

The chain uses TRBV2 and TRBJ1-6; 7 bases are a match to TRBD1. CDR1 and CDR2 from the germline V gene are SNHLY and FYNNEI. V gave up 6 bases and J gave up 0 bases; unmatched junction bases: 11. The CDR3 extends over 18 amino acids. The CDR3 nucleotides are TGTGCCAGCAGGGATCCGGGACAGCTAAGCTCCTATAATTCACCCCTCCACTTT. Protein: CASRDPGQLSSYNSPLHF. Using reference TRBV2 and TRBJ1-6 for the parts outside the CDR3, the full variable domain is EPEVTQTPSHQVTQMGQEVILRCVPISNHLYFYWYRQILGQKVEFLVSFYNNEISEKSEIFDDQFSVERPDGSNFTLKIRSTKLEDSAMYFCASRDPGQLSSYNSPLHFGNGTRLTVT.